This is a list of T cell receptor beta chains from one sample in a study of blood T cell repertoires in COVID-19. The repertoire was sequenced with immunoSEQ multiplex PCR; TCRdb's copy has only in-frame clones and lacks some. The data contain some 67,000 clones, 75% to 90% of them singletons. The sequenced sample was peripheral blood. The receptors derive from a man in his fifties or sixties with active COVID-19. Both conserved end residues are trimmed from each CDR3.

CDR3aa | j_gene | v_gene
ASSPMTIYGYT | TRBJ1-2 | TRBV7-2
ASSTRGGMARNEQF | TRBJ2-1 | TRBV7-3
ASSQEKNTEAF | TRBJ1-1 | TRBV4-3
ASTSRTGSSYEQY | TRBJ2-7 | TRBV6-5
ASSDRRSETQY | TRBJ2-5 | TRBV10-1
ASSLASGMYEQY | TRBJ2-7 | TRBV7-2
ASSEDRGPYEQY | TRBJ2-7 | TRBV6-5
ASSQPGGFSEQF | TRBJ2-1 | TRBV4-1
ASKKPGQGIYEQY | TRBJ2-7 | TRBV28
ASRPGGANSPLH | TRBJ1-6 | TRBV6-5
SASTGLAVSYEQY | TRBJ2-7 | TRBV20-1
SVAESRQGRNGYT | TRBJ1-2 | TRBV29-1
ASTMSGTGLAQPQH | TRBJ1-5 | TRBV19
ASSFDGRTEAF | TRBJ1-1 | TRBV28